The clone carrying this T cell receptor (beta chain) was seen once. The data belong to a study of shared clonotypes between healthy human individuals. The germline gives CDR1 SGHNT, CDR2 YYREEE (reference sequence). V was trimmed by 1 base and J by 4 bases, leaving 8 bases between them. The CDR3 runs to 13 residues. The method was immunoSEQ multiplex PCR; TCRdb's version includes in-frame clones alone and lacks a portion of them. The sample holds 730,000 or so clones, roughly 70% seen once. The receptor's source is a woman in her thirties in good health. The chain carries TRBV5-4 and TRBJ2-5; D unclear. The sample consisted of memory CD4+ T cells sorted from blood. Subset denoted: CD45RA-negative fraction. CDR3 amino acids: CASSLLSLETQYF. CDR3 in DNA: TGTGCCAGCAGCTTGTTGAGTTTAGAGACCCAGTACTTC.